A single sample gave rise to the 15 T cell receptor beta chains below, sequenced in a study of blood T cell repertoires in COVID-19. Sequencing was performed with immunoSEQ multiplex PCR; in TCRdb, only in-frame clones are kept and a portion is missing. The repertoire consists of about 350,000 clones, with about 88% occurring once and the leading ten covering 2.5% to 3%. Material for sequencing was PBMCs or T cells enriched from blood (not recorded which). The receptors were gathered from a woman between 25 and 40 years old who had recovered from COVID-19.

This clone was seen just once. CDR3 sequence: CASSGRLAGYNEQFF. The CDR3 DNA sequence: TGTGCCAGCAGTGGGAGACTAGCGGGTTACAATGAGCAGTTCTTC. This chain connects TRBV6-4 to TRBJ2-1, with TRBD2 matching over 10 bases. Germline lookup yields CDR1 MRHNA and CDR2 SNTAGT. V dropped 4 bases and J dropped 4; count of bases not matched to a gene: 4. This CDR3 spans 15 amino acids.

The J gene is TRBJ1-2, the V gene TRBV15, with a weak D call TRBD1 (5 bases). Germline values: CDR1 LNHNV, CDR2 YYDKDF (reference sequence). The CDR3 runs to 14 residues. V shed 0 bases and J shed 7 bases, with 12 bases lying between them. The CDR3 sequence is CATSREGQGGGYTF. In DNA form, the CDR3 reads TGTGCCACCAGCAGAGAAGGCCAGGGAGGTGGCTACACCTTC. Looking up the rest from reference TRBV15 and TRBJ1-2 gives the full variable domain: DAMVIQNPRYQVTQFGKPVTLSCSQTLNHNVMYWYQQKSSQAPKLLFHYYDKDFNNEADTPDNFQSRRPNTSFCFLDIRSPGLGDTAMYLCATSREGQGGGYTFGSGTRLTVV.

The rearrangement joins TRBV7-2 to TRBJ1-2; perhaps TRBD1 as D (5 bases). The CDR3 consists of 15 residues. In germline, CDR1 is SGHTA, CDR2 FQGNSA. The V and J ends lost 2 bases and 0 bases respectively, with 10 bases between them. CDR3 nucleotide sequence: TGTGCCAGCAGCTTAAGACAGCAAACTAACTATGGCTACACCTTC. It specifies CASSLRQQTNYGYTF.

The chain recombines TRBV25-1 with TRBJ1-5; perhaps TRBD1 as D (5 bases). This CDR3 has 14 amino acids. Trimming pared 2 bases from V and 9 bases from J, leaving 14 bases between. CDR1 is MGHDK and CDR2 is SYGVNS in the germline V gene. The CDR3 reads CASSERGAGVPQHF. DNA of the CDR3: TGTGCCAGCAGTGAACGTGGGGCCGGAGTGCCCCAGCATTTT.

This chain links TRBV5-4 with TRBJ1-1; 7 nucleotides agree with TRBD1. Germline V lookup: CDR1 SGHNT, CDR2 YYREEE (reference sequence). V gave up 0 bases and J gave up 4 bases; unmatched junction bases: 6. This CDR3 comprises 15 residues. The CDR3, as DNA: TGTGCCAGCAGCTTGGGACAGGGTGGTTTCACTGAAGCTTTCTTT. Protein sequence: CASSLGQGGFTEAFF.

V gene TRBV3-1 (or the pseudogene TRBV3-2) combines with J gene TRBJ2-1; D uncertain. The V end was cut by 0 bases, the J end by 11 bases, with 11 bases between. This CDR3 is 13 amino acids long. CDR1 LGHDT and CDR2 YNNKEL come from the germline V gene (reference sequence). The CDR3: CASSQDRFEKQFF. The DNA of the CDR3 is TGTGCCAGCAGCCAAGATAGATTTGAGAAGCAGTTCTTC.

The chain employs TRBV5-5 and TRBJ2-3; a weak D match, TRBD2 (6 bases). There are 14 residues in the CDR3. Trimming stripped 4 bases from V and 0 bases from J, with 9 bases between. Germline CDR1 and CDR2: SGHKS and YYEKEE (reference sequence). DNA for the CDR3: TGTGCCAGCAGCCGCGGGACTAGCACAGATACGCAGTATTTT. Translation: CASSRGTSTDTQYF.

This clone has a single count. CDR3 coding DNA: TGTGCCAGCAGCTTAAGGGGAAGGGAAATAGGGACTGGGAACTATGGCTACACCTTC. It codes for CASSLRGREIGTGNYGYTF. This chain connects TRBV7-8 to TRBJ1-2, with D maybe TRBD1 (5 bases). CDR3 length: 19 residues. Trimming took 2 bases from V and 2 from J, leaving 24 bases between them. The germline V gene encodes CDR1 SGHVS and CDR2 FQNEAQ.

V usage is TRBV5-1 and J usage is TRBJ2-5; maybe TRBD1 (6 bases). The germline V gene encodes CDR1 SGHRS and CDR2 YFSETQ. Trimming pared 3 bases from V and 5 bases from J, leaving 11 bases between. The CDR3 is 13 residues long. CDR3 loop: CASSSTGMETQYF. DNA for the CDR3: TGCGCCAGCAGCTCGACAGGTATGGAGACCCAGTACTTC.

V gene TRBV28 combines with J gene TRBJ1-6, with 8 positions matching TRBD1. Germline-derived CDR1 and CDR2 are MDHEN and SYDVKM. The CDR3 covers 15 residues. V shed 6 bases and J 10 bases; nucleotides not matched to a gene: 11. Written as DNA, the CDR3 is TGTGCCAGCAGGGGAATCAGGGGGCTCGACTCACCCCTCCACTTT. Translation: CASRGIRGLDSPLHF.

CDR3 loop: CASSQESGNQPQHF. For the CDR3, the DNA is TGCGCCAGCAGCCAAGAATCGGGGAATCAGCCCCAGCATTTT. The rearrangement uses TRBV4-1 and TRBJ1-5; D gene unclear. Per germline, CDR1 MGHRA and CDR2 YSYEKL. V lost 0 bases to trimming and J lost 4 bases, with 7 bases between them. This CDR3 comprises 14 residues.

The rearrangement uses TRBV28 and TRBJ1-2; no clear D gene. CDR3 length: 14 residues. The germline V gene has CDR1 MDHEN and CDR2 SYDVKM. V was trimmed by 7 bases and J by 2 bases, leaving 14 bases between them. The CDR3 DNA reads TGTGCCAGCACCTCCCCTCCGGTAAACTATGGCTACACCTTC. The encoded protein is CASTSPPVNYGYTF.

The CDR3 reads CASSMTSGSADTQYF. The CDR3 DNA sequence: TGCGCCAGCAGCATGACTAGCGGGAGTGCAGATACGCAGTATTTT. The chain is built from TRBV5-1 and TRBJ2-3, with 12 bases matching TRBD2. The germline V gene has CDR1 SGHRS and CDR2 YFSETQ. The junction had 4 bases not matched to a gene; V was cut back by 4 bases and J by 4 bases. The CDR3 totals 15 residues.

The CDR3 loop reads CASSAIAGGSGVTYNEQFF. The CDR3 DNA reads as TGTGCCAGCAGTGCCATAGCGGGAGGATCGGGGGTAACCTACAATGAGCAGTTCTTC. This sequence joins TRBV28 and TRBJ2-1, with TRBD2 matching 10 bases. The CDR3 contains 19 residues. The germline CDR1 and CDR2 sequences are MDHEN and SYDVKM. The V and J ends lost 5 bases and 2 bases, in that order; junction bases with no gene match: 15.

V gene TRBV5-1 combines with J gene TRBJ2-1; 8 bases match TRBD2. The CDR3 sequence is 16 residues long. From germline, CDR1 is SGHRS and CDR2 YFSETQ. Trimming at V came to 4 bases and at J to 9 bases, leaving 15 bases not matched to a gene. This CDR3 reads CASSLAPYGGAAEQFF. Here the CDR3 DNA reads TGCGCCAGCAGCCTGGCCCCTTACGGGGGGGCAGCTGAGCAGTTCTTC.